This TCR beta chain was recorded in a study of naive and memory T cell subsets. Two oligonucleotides, mixed equimolar, formed the beta constant-region primer covering TRBC1 and TRBC2. In TCRdb, the UMI-ligation and nested PCR reads were re-called with MiXCR into one record per CDR3 protein. Of roughly 31,000 distinct CDR3 sequences listed, about 10% are singletons. This clonotype was seen repeatedly, ten times or more. The antigen remains undetermined. Study results and limitations: Gini index rose across naive, CM, EM and EMRA in CD4 and CD8.

CD8 T cells were positively selected from what remained after CD4 positive selection. Germline CDR1 and CDR2: SQVTM and ANQGSEA. The CDR3 runs to 13 residues. With 5 bases removed from V and 4 bases from J, the gap between germline ends came to 13 bases. The chain has TRBV29-1 and TRBJ2-3, with D unresolved. This TCR was recovered from a human donor in good health. Specimen: effector memory CD4+ T cells from blood. Subset indicated: effector memory, CD45RA- CD27-. CDR3 sequence (DNA): TGCAGCGTTATGAGGAGACCATCAGATACGCAGTATTTT. Translating gives CSVMRRPSDTQYF.